The 32 T cell receptor beta chains listed next were all sequenced from one sample in a study of blood T cell repertoires in COVID-19. Clones were read by immunoSEQ multiplex PCR, and TCRdb kept only the in-frame ones, dropping some. The sample comprises 300,000 to 400,000 clones, roughly 90% of which are singletons, and about 0.89% rests with the top ten. Specimen: PBMCs or T cells enriched from blood (not recorded which). The source of these receptors is a woman in her 30s with acute COVID-19.

CDR3 bases: TGCGCCAGCAGCCGAGGGACAGGGGATTATCAGCCCCAGCATTTT. Its translation: CASSRGTGDYQPQHF. The chain couples TRBV5-1 to TRBJ1-5, with TRBD1 matching 10 bases. CDR3 length equals 15 residues. The germline V gene has CDR1 SGHRS and CDR2 YFSETQ. V lost 4 bases to trimming and J lost 5 bases; unmatched junction nucleotides: 6.

J is TRBJ1-6 and V is TRBV3-1 (or the pseudogene TRBV3-2); D unresolved. CDR1 LGHDT and CDR2 YNNKEL come from the germline V gene (reference sequence). The CDR3 totals 15 residues. V shed 1 base and J shed 7 bases, with 11 bases lying between them. The DNA of the CDR3 is TGTGCCAGCAGCCAAGGAGGGAGAACCAATTCACCCCTCCACTTT. This sequence encodes CASSQGGRTNSPLHF.

The rearrangement joins TRBV13 to TRBJ2-1, with 12 bases that match TRBD2. Germline V gene data show CDR1 as PRHDT and CDR2 as FYEKMQ (reference sequence). Trimming cost V 2 bases and J 5 bases; bases outside gene matches: 4. This CDR3 is built from 16 residues. The CDR3 loop reads CASSLILAGGDNEQFF. DNA for the CDR3: TGTGCCAGCAGCTTAATTCTAGCGGGGGGGGACAATGAGCAGTTCTTC.

The genes are TRBV18 and TRBJ1-1; a weak D match, TRBD1 (6 bases). Trimming removed 5 bases from V and 3 bases from J, with 13 bases in between. There are 14 residues in the CDR3. Germline loops: CDR1 KGHSH, CDR2 LQKENI. For the CDR3, the DNA is TGTGCCAGCTCATTAAACAGGGCGGACACTGAAGCTTTCTTT. It encodes CASSLNRADTEAFF.

This chain uses TRBV13 with TRBJ1-2; D may be TRBD1 (5 bases). The ends were cut back, 1 base at V and 4 bases at J, with 13 bases in the middle. Germline loops: CDR1 PRHDT, CDR2 FYEKMQ (reference sequence). The CDR3 contains 15 residues. The CDR3 reads CASSLVLGVGYGYTF. CDR3 DNA: TGTGCCAGCAGCTTAGTTTTAGGGGTCGGCTATGGCTACACCTTC.

The V gene is TRBV9, the J gene TRBJ2-7; 7 nucleotides match TRBD1. This CDR3 is built from 14 residues. Trimming at V came to 3 bases and at J to 1 base, leaving 4 bases not matched to a gene. From germline, CDR1 is SGDLS and CDR2 YYNGEE. CDR3: CASSARQGSYEQYF. The CDR3 bases are TGTGCCAGCAGCGCCCGACAGGGATCCTACGAGCAGTACTTC.

The chain recombines TRBV5-1 with TRBJ1-1; no definite D call. The CDR3 is 15 amino acids. Trimming left V 0 bases short and J 2 bases short, with 11 bases between. The V gene's germline CDR1 is SGHRS and CDR2 YFSETQ. CDR3 sequence (DNA): TGCGCCAGCAGCTTGGAAGTTGCGAAAAACACTGAAGCTTTCTTT. Its translation is CASSLEVAKNTEAFF.

The gene calls are TRBV6-5 and TRBJ1-5; no definite D call. Germline V gene sequence: CDR1 MNHEY, CDR2 SVGAGI. The V and J ends lost 7 bases and 4 bases respectively, with 8 bases between them. There are 12 residues in the CDR3. The CDR3 loop is CASTSINQPQHF. The CDR3 DNA reads as TGTGCCAGCACGAGTATTAATCAGCCCCAGCATTTT.

The rearrangement uses TRBV27 and TRBJ2-5, with D possibly matching TRBD2 (6 bases). This CDR3 is 14 amino acids long. V shed 5 bases and J shed 1 base, with 11 bases lying between them. The germline V gene has CDR1 MNHEY and CDR2 SMNVEV (reference sequence). The CDR3 protein is CASSPLASQETQYF. In DNA, the CDR3 is TGTGCCAGCAGTCCACTAGCTTCCCAAGAGACCCAGTACTTC.

The chain couples TRBV19 to TRBJ1-4; D is possibly TRBD1 (5 bases). This CDR3 has 17 residues. Trimming cost V 1 base and J 2 bases, with 14 bases left between them. Germline-derived CDR1 and CDR2 are LNHDA and SQIVND (reference sequence). The CDR3 DNA reads TGTGCCAGTAGTATAGGCGTATGGGGCTCGACTAATGAAAAACTGTTTTTT. It is translated as CASSIGVWGSTNEKLFF.

This chain uses TRBV6-5 with TRBJ1-4; 9 bases align to TRBD1. There are 14 residues in the CDR3. V was pared by 3 bases and J by 10 bases, with 6 bases of the junction left unmatched. The V gene's germline CDR1 is MNHEY and CDR2 SVGAGI. CDR3 sequence reads: CASSYDRGLGKLFF. In nucleotides, the CDR3 is TGTGCCAGCAGTTATGACAGGGGGTTAGGAAAACTGTTTTTT.

V is TRBV27 and J is TRBJ1-6; 9 bases map to TRBD1. In germline, CDR1 is MNHEY, CDR2 SMNVEV (reference sequence). Trimming at V came to 7 bases and at J to 5 bases, leaving 15 bases not matched to a gene. The CDR3 extends over 18 amino acids. This CDR3 is CASTITIRDRENNSPLHF. The CDR3, as DNA: TGTGCCAGCACCATAACAATACGGGACAGGGAAAATAATTCACCCCTCCACTTT.

In regard to this clone: The sample has other DNA sequences that encode this CDR3 too. The chain uses TRBV24-1 and TRBJ2-1; 9 positions match TRBD2. The CDR3 contains 15 residues. In germline, CDR1 is KGHDR, CDR2 SFDVKD. J lost 5 bases, V lost 3 bases, and 4 bases had no gene match. The CDR3 sequence: CATSDLSGGNNEQFF. As DNA, the CDR3 is TGTGCCACCAGTGATCTTAGCGGGGGTAACAATGAGCAGTTCTTC.

The chain recombines TRBV2 with TRBJ2-7; D unclear. Germline V lookup: CDR1 SNHLY, CDR2 FYNNEI. This CDR3 has 15 amino acids. Deletions cut 1 base from V and 0 bases from J, with 10 bases between. CDR3 region: CASSEGLLSSYEQYF. CDR3 in DNA: TGTGCCAGCAGTGAAGGACTCCTGAGCTCCTACGAGCAGTACTTC.

The chain is built from TRBV4-1 and TRBJ2-6, with 9 bases identical to TRBD1. V gave up 0 bases and J gave up 1 base; unmatched junction bases: 7. Germline values: CDR1 MGHRA, CDR2 YSYEKL. The CDR3 totals 19 residues. The CDR3 coding sequence is TGCGCCAGCAGCCAAGAAGGGACAGGGTACCTTTCTGGGGCCAACGTCCTGACTTTC. Translating gives CASSQEGTGYLSGANVLTF.

This clone was observed a handful of times. This chain links TRBV2 with TRBJ2-5; the match to TRBD1 covers 11 bases. With 11 bases clipped from V and 5 bases from J, the junction kept 1 base outside the gene matches. The CDR3 contains 11 residues. CDR1 and CDR2 (germline): SNHLY, FYNNEI. CDR3 sequence: CAGDRGETQYF. The CDR3 region has the DNA TGTGCCGGGGACAGGGGGGAGACCCAGTACTTC.

This clone has more than one count but fewer than ten. The gene calls are TRBV7-2 and TRBJ1-1; D is uncertain. The germline V and J ends were trimmed by 0 bases and 5 bases, with 13 bases remaining between them. This CDR3 is built from 15 residues. Germline CDR1 reads SGHTA; CDR2 reads FQGNSA. CDR3 region: CASSLAQMPQTEAFF. DNA for the CDR3: TGTGCCAGCAGCTTAGCCCAGATGCCACAGACTGAAGCTTTCTTT. Drawing the rest from reference TRBV7-2 and TRBJ1-1, the complete variable domain is GAGVSQSPSNKVTEKGKDVELRCDPISGHTALYWYRQSLGQGLEFLIYFQGNSAPDKSGLPSDRFSAERTGGSVSTLTIQRTQQEDSAVYLCASSLAQMPQTEAFFGQGTRLTVV.

The genes are TRBV3-1 (or the pseudogene TRBV3-2) and TRBJ1-2, with 8 bases lining up with TRBD1. Unmatched junction bases numbered 6, after V lost 4 bases and J lost 5 bases. The CDR3 spans 14 residues. From germline, CDR1 is LGHDT and CDR2 YNNKEL (reference sequence). The chain's CDR3 is CASSLRQGRYGYTF. The CDR3 nucleotides read TGTGCCAGCAGCCTCCGACAGGGGAGGTATGGCTACACCTTC.

In this sample, this clone turned up once. The chain couples TRBV5-6 to TRBJ2-7; 7 bases align to TRBD1. Trimming at V came to 2 bases and at J to 2 bases, leaving 7 bases not matched to a gene. Per the germline V gene, CDR1 is SGHDT and CDR2 is YYEEEE. The CDR3 loop spans 15 amino acids. The CDR3 reads CASSFDRALPYEQYF. As DNA, the CDR3 is TGTGCCAGCAGCTTCGACAGGGCCCTTCCCTACGAGCAGTACTTC.

V and J are TRBV4-3 and TRBJ1-1, with D unresolved. Per the germline V gene, CDR1 is LGHNA and CDR2 is YSLEER. V lost 1 base and J lost 5, with 14 bases in between. The CDR3 spans 15 residues. CDR3 sequence reads: CASSQGSFGETEAFF. The CDR3 region has the DNA TGCGCCAGCAGCCAAGGGTCGTTCGGAGAGACTGAAGCTTTCTTT.

This clone was detected a few times. The CDR3 region is CATVKGPLSEAFF. The CDR3 DNA follows: TGTGCCACCGTAAAGGGGCCCTTATCTGAAGCTTTCTTT. The J gene is TRBJ1-1, the V gene TRBV7-2, with TRBD1 as a possible D gene (5 bases). CDR1 SGHTA and CDR2 FQGNSA come from the germline V gene. The CDR3 consists of 13 residues. V lost 10 bases, J lost 6 bases, and 18 bases lay in between. Full variable domain (remainder filled in from reference TRBV7-2 and TRBJ1-1): GAGVSQSPSNKVTEKGKDVELRCDPISGHTALYWYRQSLGQGLEFLIYFQGNSAPDKSGLPSDRFSAERTGGSVSTLTIQRTQQEDSAVYLCATVKGPLSEAFFGQGTRLTVV.

J is TRBJ1-5 and V is TRBV3-1 (or the pseudogene TRBV3-2), with TRBD1 matching over 9 bases. This CDR3 is 23 amino acids long. Trimming at V came to 0 bases and at J to 2 bases, leaving 23 bases not matched to a gene. In germline, CDR1 is LGHDT, CDR2 YNNKEL (reference sequence). This CDR3 is CASSQDFGPRGDREEKGNQPQHF. The CDR3 DNA is TGTGCCAGCAGCCAAGATTTTGGGCCGCGGGGGGACAGGGAGGAGAAGGGCAATCAGCCCCAGCATTTT.

The chain uses TRBV6-5 and TRBJ2-3, with D possibly matching TRBD1 (6 bases). V was cut by 0 bases and J by 4 bases, with 11 bases left in between. CDR3 length: 15 residues. From germline, CDR1 is MNHEY and CDR2 SVGAGI. CDR3 in DNA: TGTGCCAGCAGTTACTCGGGGGCTTTTGCAGATACGCAGTATTTT. Its translation is CASSYSGAFADTQYF.

The chain has TRBV19 and TRBJ1-2, with 10 bases aligning to TRBD1. Germline values: CDR1 LNHDA, CDR2 SQIVND (reference sequence). The CDR3 spans 15 residues. J lost 8 bases, V lost 4 bases, and 10 bases had no gene match. This CDR3 reads CASSTRDRGTWGYTF. The CDR3 DNA reads TGTGCCAGTAGTACCCGGGACAGGGGAACGTGGGGCTACACCTTC. The full variable domain, with the rest looked up from reference TRBV19 and TRBJ1-2, is DGGITQSPKYLFRKEGQNVTLSCEQNLNHDAMYWYRQDPGQGLRLIYYSQIVNDFQKGDIAEGYSVSREKKESFPLTVTSAQKNPTAFYLCASSTRDRGTWGYTFGSGTRLTVV.

The CDR3: CASSQQGGYGYTF. For the CDR3, the DNA is TGTGCCAGCAGTCAACAGGGGGGCTATGGCTACACCTTC. V is TRBV12-3 or TRBV12-4 and J is TRBJ1-2; 8 nucleotides line up with TRBD1. The CDR3 is 13 amino acids. The ends lost 5 bases at V and 4 bases at J; junction bases unmatched: 3.

The chain employs TRBV7-8 and TRBJ1-2, with D perhaps TRBD1 (5 bases). CDR3 length: 13 amino acids. Germline lookup yields CDR1 SGHVS and CDR2 FQNEAQ. Trimming left V 8 bases short and J 4 bases short, with 14 bases between. For the CDR3, the DNA is TGTGCCAGCGGCGTCGACAGTAGCTATGGCTACACCTTC. Protein sequence: CASGVDSSYGYTF.

The chain employs TRBV28 and TRBJ2-7; 9 bases are shared with TRBD2. Germline V gene sequence: CDR1 MDHEN, CDR2 SYDVKM. The trim removed 8 bases at V and 3 bases at J, leaving 14 bases unmatched. This CDR3 region has 16 residues. The CDR3 DNA reads TGTGCCAGCCTTAGCGGTAGCGGGGGCCCCTTCTACGAGCAGTACTTC. Amino acid sequence: CASLSGSGGPFYEQYF.

The V call is TRBV5-1, the J call TRBJ2-3, with TRBD2 as a possible D gene (7 bases). Germline V gene data show CDR1 as SGHRS and CDR2 as YFSETQ. V was trimmed by 4 bases and J by 6 bases, leaving 21 bases between them. The CDR3 loop spans 16 amino acids. CDR3 sequence reads: CASSPEGGGPWDTQYF. For the CDR3, the DNA is TGCGCCAGCAGCCCCGAAGGGGGGGGGCCATGGGATACGCAGTATTTT.

The chain recombines TRBV10-1 with TRBJ1-3, with D possibly being TRBD1 (6 bases). CDR1 and CDR2 (germline): WNHNN, SYGVQD (reference sequence). Trimming left V 5 bases short and J 7 bases short, with 15 bases between. The CDR3 is 14 amino acids. CDR3 in amino acids: CASSLGQRGNTIYF. Here the CDR3 DNA reads TGCGCCAGCAGTCTCGGACAGAGGGGTAACACCATATATTTT.

This chain uses TRBV5-1 with TRBJ2-7; 7 bases are a match to TRBD1. This CDR3 is 14 amino acids long. J gave up 2 bases and V 3 bases, and 5 bases lay outside the gene matches. Germline V lookup: CDR1 SGHRS, CDR2 YFSETQ. CDR3 region: CASSSRGQPYEQYF. Written as DNA, the CDR3 is TGCGCCAGCAGCTCAAGGGGACAGCCCTACGAGCAGTACTTC.

The J gene is TRBJ2-1, the V gene TRBV29-1; tentative D call: TRBD1 (6 bases). V lost 6 bases, J lost 7 bases, and 25 bases lay in between. Germline V lookup: CDR1 SQVTM, CDR2 ANQGSEA. This CDR3 has 16 amino acids. CDR3 residues: CSVEYLRTEDTNEQFF. CDR3 nucleotides: TGCAGCGTGGAATATTTGCGGACAGAAGATACGAATGAGCAGTTCTTC.

The gene calls are TRBV4-2 and TRBJ1-2; 7 bases match TRBD1. Trimming removed 0 bases from V and 2 bases from J; junction bases left unmatched: 9. Per germline, CDR1 LGHNA and CDR2 YNFKEQ. The CDR3 is 17 residues long. CDR3 sequence reads: CASSQDLRDSANYGYTF. The CDR3 DNA follows: TGTGCCAGCAGCCAAGATTTAAGGGACAGTGCAAACTATGGCTACACCTTC.